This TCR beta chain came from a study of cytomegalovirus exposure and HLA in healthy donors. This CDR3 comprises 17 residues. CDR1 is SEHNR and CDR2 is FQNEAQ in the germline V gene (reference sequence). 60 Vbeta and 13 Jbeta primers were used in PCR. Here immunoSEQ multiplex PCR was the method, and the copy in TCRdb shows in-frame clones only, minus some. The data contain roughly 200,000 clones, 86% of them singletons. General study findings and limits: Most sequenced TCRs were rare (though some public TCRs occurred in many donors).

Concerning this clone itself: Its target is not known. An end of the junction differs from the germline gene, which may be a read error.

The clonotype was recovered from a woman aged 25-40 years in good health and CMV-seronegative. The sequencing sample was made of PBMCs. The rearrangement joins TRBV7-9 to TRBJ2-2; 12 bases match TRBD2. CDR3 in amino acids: CSSSLRATSGGPGELFF. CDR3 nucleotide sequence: TGTTCCAGCAGCTTAAGGGCTACTAGCGGGGGGCCCGGGGAGCTGTTTTTT.